This T cell receptor (beta chain) came from a study of blood T cell repertoires in COVID-19 (dated by TCRdb to 2019 to 2021). Regarding the complete study: Samples from collaborators originated in the United States, Italy and Spain and spanned both the acute and convalescent phases of COVID-19. The material from the prospective study consisted of cDNA or gDNA derived from T cells, B-cell-depleted T cells, or PBMCs. Nearly every sample came with metadata listing a de-identified subject ID, COVID-19 status, age in years and sex. The dataset comprised deeply sampled blood TCRbeta repertoires from subjects exposed to, actively infected with, or recovered from COVID-19. Samples came from the ongoing ImmuneRACE study (first 160 participants) plus 1,254 subjects from 6 global collaborators. The repertoires were released in a freely available public database intended as a resource for research on the immune response to SARS-CoV-2. Where available, HLA class I and class II types were obtained from metadata supplied by the sample provider rather than from assay-based typing. The full study reports these points: The amount of clinical and demographic metadata varied by source and participant and was provided uncurated.

Turning to this clone: The specificity of this receptor is unknown. Base qualities were left out, and no much larger clone turns up one base away.

The collaborating institutions used their own protocols to collect whole blood in K2EDTA tubes. For TCRbeta analysis, collaborators shipped samples as frozen whole blood, isolated PBMCs, or DNA extracted from either of those sample types. TCRbeta CDR3 regions were amplified from genomic DNA by means of the immunoSEQ Assay, a bias-controlled multiplex PCR. As for the authors' bioinformatics: The number of nucleated cells in each sample was estimated from the amplification of reference gene primers within the assay. To quantify the absolute abundance of each unique TCRbeta CDR3 rearrangement, sequence reads were collapsed and filtered. For each sample, productive Simpson clonality was calculated by taking the square root of Simpson's diversity index across productive rearrangements. The table comes from immuneACCESS by way of TCRdb, which keeps in-frame sequences with V and J called. Part of the clones is missing from these tables; in studies checked, under half for an unresolved V gene and the rest for unknown reasons. V, J and clone size reflect that table, while D and trimming were determined from the DNA. The sample contains approximately 65,000 clones, 80% to 90% of them found a single time. The biggest ten clones account for more than 0.95% of the sample.

Its CDR3 holds 13 amino acids, cysteine through phenylalanine. CDR3 DNA only is kept here, 39 bases in frame from base 1. A distance of 18 bases separates the germline ends of V and J, which lose 10 bases and 6 bases respectively. The germline V gene (reference sequence) gives CDR1 as LNHNV and CDR2 as YYDKDF. The clonotype comes from a man aged 40-55 years with acute or convalescent COVID-19. Recombination connected TRBV15 to TRBJ1-1; TRBD1 is perhaps the D gene, given 5 matching bases. The sample comprised peripheral blood. The DNA reads TGTGCCATCTCGTCCGACCGGGGGGCTGAAGCTTTCTTT. Translated, it reads CAISSDRGAEAFF.